Below, 2 T cell receptor beta chains from the same sample are listed, as sequenced in a study of T cell clonotyping in hematopoietic cell transplantation. Sequencing used immunoSEQ multiplex PCR; TCRdb keeps in-frame clones, though not all of them. The data show about 16,000 clones, approximately 83% seen once. What was sequenced was peripheral blood mononuclear cells. The receptor set was obtained from a woman in her forties in good health. Some clones in this sample may be carry-over from other donors' samples.

This chain joins TRBV29-1 and TRBJ2-2, with D perhaps TRBD2 (6 bases). With 4 bases removed from V and 5 bases from J, the gap between germline ends came to 11 bases. Looked up from germline, CDR1 is SQVTM and CDR2 is ANQGSEA. The CDR3 extends over 13 amino acids. CDR3: CSVGKSGTGELFF. For the CDR3, the DNA is TGCAGCGTTGGGAAAAGCGGGACCGGGGAGCTGTTTTTT.

The gene calls are TRBV29-1 and TRBJ1-1; D not resolved. Germline V gene lookup returns CDR1 SQVTM and CDR2 ANQGSEA. CDR3 size: 13 residues. Between the trimmed V and J ends, which lost 1 base and 3 bases, there was a span of 9 bases. CDR3 in DNA: TGCAGCGTTGAAGTGTTTAGGGACACTGAAGCTTTCTTT. Translation: CSVEVFRDTEAFF.